This T cell receptor beta chain was observed in a study of T cell changes during pregnancy in multiple sclerosis. The data were produced by immunoSEQ multiplex PCR, yet TCRdb's version contains in-frame clones alone and is incomplete. The repertoire has about 79,000 clones, approximately 90% of them found once; the top ten carry around 0.45%. Between the trimmed V and J ends, which lost 2 bases and 1 base, there was a span of 8 bases. Germline-derived CDR1 and CDR2 are SGDLS and YYNGEE. CDR3 length: 14 residues. In regard to this clone: Different DNA sequences within this sample yield the same CDR3.

The TCR comes from a female donor with multiple sclerosis, enrolled in a pregnancy study. The source was CD4+ T cells from peripheral blood mononuclear cells, collected in the second trimester of pregnancy. The chain carries TRBV9 and TRBJ2-3; unclear D gene. The DNA of the CDR3 is TGTGCCAGCAGCGTCGGCGGCCGCACAGATACGCAGTATTTT. This encodes CASSVGGRTDTQYF.